Presented here are 9 T cell receptor beta chains from one specimen sequenced in a study of T cell clonality in common variable immunodeficiency. Study-level points and caveats: Common variable immunodeficiency TCR beta sequences reportedly had fewer deletions and N-nucleotide insertions.

No cognate antigen is known for these TCRs. Only in-frame clones appear in the TCRdb table, and some are missing; sequencing was by immunoSEQ multiplex PCR. The sample is made up of 25,000 to 30,000 clones, none counted only once. The sample consisted of peripheral blood mononuclear cells. The source is a human donor with common variable immunodeficiency.

This clone was seen ten or more times. The read finishes 3 residues shy of the CDR3 end, and the germline J gene is used to complete it. The identical CDR3 is also encoded by other nucleotide sequences in the sample. V is TRBV29-1 and J is TRBJ2-7, with 11 positions matching TRBD1. V shed 6 bases, J shed 4 bases, and the junction held 2 bases outside the gene matches. This CDR3 has 12 residues. Germline-derived CDR1 and CDR2 are SQVTM and ANQGSEA. The sequenced CDR3 bases are TGCAGCGTCGGACAGGGGGCTTACGAG. This translates into CSVGQGAYE. The whole CDR3 sequence is CSVGQGAYEQYF.

This clone was picked up many times. The read finishes 3 residues shy of the CDR3 end, and the germline J gene is used to complete it. This sequence joins TRBV20-1 and TRBJ2-7; perhaps TRBD1 as D (7 bases). Germline assignment: CDR1 DFQATT and CDR2 SNEGSKA (reference sequence). This CDR3 spans 15 amino acids. The V end was cut by 3 bases, the J end by 2 bases, with 17 bases between. CDR3 amino acids: CSASLGGTVTYEQYF. The CDR3 bases that were read are TGCAGTGCTAGTTTAGGAGGGACAGTTACCTACGAG.

As for this clone: With the read ending 3 residues before the CDR3 end, the germline J gene is used to fill in that end. The chain uses TRBV6-1 and TRBJ1-2; 8 bases are shared with TRBD1. Trimming removed 4 bases from V and 2 bases from J; junction bases left unmatched: 6. The V gene's germline CDR1 is MNHNS and CDR2 SASEGT. This CDR3 comprises 15 residues. The CDR3 here is CASSGWDRRNYGYTF. CDR3 bases read: TGTGCCAGCAGTGGCTGGGACAGGCGGAACTATGGC.

At least ten counts were recorded for this clone. The read finishes 3 residues shy of the CDR3 end, and the germline J gene is used to complete it. This chain joins TRBV10-1 and TRBJ1-1; D unresolved. The length of the CDR3 is 17 residues. V was clipped by 0 bases and J by 1 base, with 15 bases between them. Looked up from germline, CDR1 is WNHNN and CDR2 is SYGVQD (reference sequence). The CDR3 DNA, read in part, is TGCGCCAGCAGTGAGTCGAAAGTTTCAGGAGGGAACACTGAA. It specifies CASSESKVSGGNTE. Given in full, the CDR3 is CASSESKVSGGNTEAFF.

At least ten counts were recorded for this clone. The missing CDR3 end, 3 residues past where the read stops, is filled in from the germline J gene. The rearrangement joins TRBV5-1 to TRBJ2-1; 9 bases align to TRBD2. The J segment lost 8 bases and the V segment lost 5 bases, leaving 8 bases of the junction unmatched. Germline V gene data show CDR1 as SGHRS and CDR2 as YFSETQ. This CDR3 has 14 amino acids. The covered CDR3 bases are TGCGCCAGCAGTATTAGCGGGAGTACGTATGAG. Its translation is CASSISGSTYE. The whole CDR3 sequence is CASSISGSTYEQFF.

A note on this clone: The CDR3 end lies 3 residues beyond the end of the read and is filled in from the germline J gene. V gene TRBV2 combines with J gene TRBJ1-2, with D maybe TRBD1 (5 bases). Germline CDR1 SNHLY, CDR2 FYNNEI. V was shortened by 8 bases and J by 2 bases, with 12 bases between the two germline ends. This CDR3 is built from 13 residues. The sequenced part of the CDR3 DNA is TGTGCCAGCTCCGCGGCAGGGAACTATGGC. Translated, it gives CASSAAGNYG. The entire CDR3 sequence reads CASSAAGNYGYTF.

This clone was recorded a few times. The read falls 3 residues short of the CDR3 end, and the missing part is taken from the germline J gene. This chain connects TRBV11-3 to TRBJ1-1; D is uncertain. CDR1 is SGHNT and CDR2 is YENEEA in the germline V gene. V lost 4 bases, J lost 5 bases, and 8 bases lay in between. The length of the CDR3 is 12 residues. The sequenced CDR3 bases are TGTGCCAGCAGCTCGCACGGGACTGAA. Its protein product is CASSSHGTE. The full CDR3 protein is CASSSHGTEAFF.

This clone was seen only a few times. The read terminates 3 residues ahead of where the CDR3 ends, so the germline J gene completes it. The chain is built from TRBV18 and TRBJ1-5, with D perhaps TRBD1 (6 bases). This CDR3 comprises 15 residues. Germline CDR1 KGHSH, CDR2 LQKENI. V was cut by 4 bases and J by 7 bases, with 17 bases left in between. CDR3 sequence: CASSRGQNGQQPQHF. Partial CDR3 DNA: TGTGCCAGCTCACGCGGACAGAATGGTCAGCAGCCC.

Comments on this clone: The read falls 3 residues short of the CDR3 end, and the missing part is taken from the germline J gene. The rearrangement links TRBV5-1 to TRBJ2-7; possible D gene TRBD1, 6 bases. The CDR3 totals 12 residues. V gave up 0 bases and J gave up 6 bases, with 7 bases separating them. Germline lookup yields CDR1 SGHRS and CDR2 YFSETQ. The sequenced CDR3 bases are TGCGCCAGCAGCTTGGACAGGGCCGAG. Translating gives CASSLDRAE. In full, the CDR3 is CASSLDRAEQYF.